The 26 T cell receptor beta chains reported below all come from one sample, sequenced in a study of preoperative IRX-2 immunotherapy in early breast cancer. Treatment reported: preoperative locoregional IRX-2 cytokine immunotherapy. Libraries were prepared by immunoSEQ multiplex PCR; TCRdb keeps only in-frame clonotypes and omits some of them. In the table there are 75,000 to 100,000 clones, roughly 88% of which are singletons. Source: tumor tissue, taken after IRX-2 immunotherapy. All receptors derive from a human donor with breast cancer.

The chain combines TRBV28 with TRBJ1-4, with unresolved D. V lost 2 bases and J lost 4, with 11 bases in between. This CDR3 contains 15 residues. Per germline, CDR1 MDHEN and CDR2 SYDVKM. The CDR3 region has the DNA TGTGCCAGCAGTTTAGGACGACGGCTTAATGAAAAACTGTTTTTT. This translates into CASSLGRRLNEKLFF.

This clone occurred once. The chain couples TRBV5-1 to TRBJ1-3; D is ambiguous. Trimming shortened V by 3 bases and J by 0 bases, and 7 bases separated the two germline ends. Per the germline V gene, CDR1 is SGHRS and CDR2 is YFSETQ. This CDR3 region has 14 residues. The CDR3 spells CASSSPGSGNTIYF. The CDR3 DNA reads TGCGCCAGCAGCTCACCAGGCTCTGGAAACACCATATATTTT.

Remarks on this clone: This sample includes further DNA sequences coding for the same CDR3. The chain links TRBV5-1 to TRBJ1-2, with TRBD1 as a possible D gene (6 bases). The CDR3 consists of 14 residues. The germline V gene encodes CDR1 SGHRS and CDR2 YFSETQ. V lost 0 bases to trimming and J lost 2 bases, with 8 bases between them. The CDR3 protein is CASSLVGGNYGYTF. Written as DNA, the CDR3 is TGCGCCAGCAGCTTGGTGGGGGGCAACTATGGCTACACCTTC.

This clone was observed a few times. The gene calls are TRBV5-1 and TRBJ1-4, with a possible D match to TRBD1 (5 bases). The ends were cut back, 5 bases at V and 3 bases at J, with 11 bases in the middle. The CDR3 spans 14 residues. The germline V gene encodes CDR1 SGHRS and CDR2 YFSETQ. The CDR3 DNA reads as TGCGCCAGCAGGGGTGGGACTGCTAATGAAAAACTGTTTTTT. It codes for CASRGGTANEKLFF.

This clone occurred once. The CDR3 DNA reads TGTGCCAGCAGACAGGCCAGCATCCCCTACGAGCAGTACTTC. This codes for CASRQASIPYEQYF. V is TRBV6-8 and J is TRBJ2-7; the D gene is possibly TRBD1 (5 bases). V lost 6 bases and J 2 bases, leaving 14 bases between the germline ends. The CDR3 totals 14 residues. From germline, CDR1 is MNHGY and CDR2 SAAAGT.

The gene calls are TRBV15 and TRBJ2-6; 9 bases are a match to TRBD1. Germline V CDR1 and CDR2: LNHNV, YYDKDF (reference sequence). This CDR3 has 17 residues. V shed 3 bases and J 0 bases; nucleotides not matched to a gene: 3. CDR3 protein: CATSSPGQGSGANVLTF. DNA of the CDR3: TGTGCCACCAGCAGTCCGGGACAGGGCTCTGGGGCCAACGTCCTGACTTTC.

The CDR3: CAWSNTGRGYTF. The CDR3 DNA is TGTGCCTGGAGTAATACAGGGAGAGGCTACACCTTC. The chain employs TRBV30 and TRBJ1-2; D possibly corresponds to TRBD1 (6 bases). Germline V CDR1 and CDR2: GTSNPN, SVGIG (reference sequence). The V gene lost 2 bases and the J gene lost 8 bases, with 12 bases spanning the gap. This CDR3 contains 12 residues. Drawing the rest from reference TRBV30 and TRBJ1-2, the complete variable domain is SQTIHQWPATLVQPVGSPLSLECTVEGTSNPNLYWYRQAAGRGLQLLFYSVGIGQISSEVPQNLSASRPQDRQFILSSKKLLLSDSGFYLCAWSNTGRGYTFGSGTRLTVV.

This chain joins TRBV6-8 and TRBJ1-1; 11 nucleotides line up with TRBD1. Germline V CDR1 and CDR2: MNHGY, SAAAGT. This CDR3 contains 17 residues. J was trimmed by 1 base and V by 5 bases; bases with no gene match: 9. As DNA, the CDR3 is TGTGCCAGCAGTGCGGACAGGGGGCTCCCCAAGAACACTGAAGCTTTCTTT. It encodes CASSADRGLPKNTEAFF.

This clone has a handful of counts. The chain couples TRBV28 to TRBJ2-7; D gene ambiguous. Germline CDR1 is MDHEN and CDR2 is SYDVKM. The length of the CDR3 is 12 residues. The V gene lost 3 bases and the J gene lost 2 bases, with 5 bases spanning the gap. CDR3 nucleotides: TGTGCCAGCAGTTTCCTGACCTACGAGCAGTACTTC. Translated: CASSFLTYEQYF. Using reference TRBV28 and TRBJ2-7 for the parts outside the CDR3, the full variable domain is DVKVTQSSRYLVKRTGEKVFLECVQDMDHENMFWYRQDPGLGLRLIYFSYDVKMKEKGDIPEGYSVSREKKERFSLILESASTNQTSMYLCASSFLTYEQYFGPGTRLTVT.

J is TRBJ1-4 and V is TRBV5-1; TRBD1 aligns across 9 bases. The CDR3 covers 16 residues. Losses at the gene ends were 4 bases for V and 2 bases for J; bases not matched to a gene: 6. Per germline, CDR1 SGHRS and CDR2 YFSETQ. The CDR3 is CASSTTGGTTNEKLFF. The CDR3 DNA reads as TGCGCCAGCAGCACGACAGGGGGGACTACTAATGAAAAACTGTTTTTT. Based on the CDR3 plus reference TRBV5-1 and TRBJ1-4, the full variable domain is KAGVTQTPRYLIKTRGQQVTLSCSPISGHRSVSWYQQTPGQGLQFLFEYFSETQRNKGNFPGRFSGRQFSNSRSEMNVSTLELGDSALYLCASSTTGGTTNEKLFFGSGTQLSVL.

In the case of this clone: Relative to the germline gene, one junction end is altered; a read error may explain this. This CDR3 reads CASSLSRNTEAFF. The CDR3 DNA follows: TGTGCTAGCAGCTTAAGCCGGAACACTGAAGCTTTCTTT. The rearrangement links TRBV7-1 to TRBJ1-1, with D hard to call. TRBV7-1 is filed as an ORF, its function uncertain. The CDR3 contains 13 residues.

The CDR3 DNA follows: TGTGCCAGCAGTTTAGAGGGGGCTAATGAAAAACTGTTTTTT. It specifies CASSLEGANEKLFF. The gene calls are TRBV28 and TRBJ1-4; maybe TRBD1 (6 bases). Germline V gene lookup returns CDR1 MDHEN and CDR2 SYDVKM. This CDR3 contains 14 residues. The V and J ends lost 2 bases and 3 bases respectively, with 7 bases between them.

The rearrangement joins TRBV30 to TRBJ1-4, with D unresolved. CDR1 is GTSNPN, CDR2 SVGIG, per germline (reference sequence). This CDR3 contains 14 residues. Deletions cut 4 bases from V and 8 bases from J, with 17 bases between. DNA for the CDR3: TGTGCCTGGACCCCAGCGGGGTTCGCGGAAAAACTGTTTTTT. Translating it yields CAWTPAGFAEKLFF. The variable domain in full, with the rest retrieved from reference TRBV30 and TRBJ1-4, is SQTIHQWPATLVQPVGSPLSLECTVEGTSNPNLYWYRQAAGRGLQLLFYSVGIGQISSEVPQNLSASRPQDRQFILSSKKLLLSDSGFYLCAWTPAGFAEKLFFGSGTQLSVL.

The J gene is TRBJ1-1, the V gene TRBV5-1, with D possibly being TRBD1 (6 bases). The CDR3 is 14 residues long. CDR1 is SGHRS, CDR2 YFSETQ, per germline. Trimming stripped 3 bases from V and 6 bases from J, with 15 bases between. Here the CDR3 DNA reads TGCGCCAGCAGCTACGGGACAAACCGTCCTGAAGCTTTCTTT. Its protein is CASSYGTNRPEAFF. Using reference TRBV5-1 and TRBJ1-1 for the parts outside the CDR3, the full variable domain is KAGVTQTPRYLIKTRGQQVTLSCSPISGHRSVSWYQQTPGQGLQFLFEYFSETQRNKGNFPGRFSGRQFSNSRSEMNVSTLELGDSALYLCASSYGTNRPEAFFGQGTRLTVV.

This clone was detected only once. The rearrangement links TRBV11-3 to TRBJ1-5; 8 bases line up with TRBD1. In germline, CDR1 is SGHNT, CDR2 YENEEA. V was clipped by 1 base and J by 6 bases; unmatched bases: 8. The CDR3 totals 16 residues. The CDR3, as DNA: TGTGCCAGCAGCTTAGTGGGCAGGGGGCCCGGTCAGCCCCAGCATTTT. It encodes CASSLVGRGPGQPQHF.

This rearrangement joins TRBV28 to TRBJ1-1; TRBD1 is a possible D gene (5 bases). CDR1 and CDR2 from the germline V gene are MDHEN and SYDVKM. The CDR3 totals 14 residues. Trimming left V 4 bases short and J 1 base short, with 10 bases between. In DNA form, the CDR3 reads TGTGCCAGCAGTTCGGGACGGGGGAACACTGAAGCTTTCTTT. Its protein is CASSSGRGNTEAFF.

Turning to this clone: No DNA is shown, since the ends of the CDR3 on it are uncertain; the CDR3 is the one TCRdb lists. V is TRBV12-2 and J is TRBJ1-5. TRBV12-2 is recorded as a pseudogene. The CDR3 has 15 residues if both end residues are counted. The CDR3 reads CASRLVGSGNQPQHF.

V and J are TRBV5-1 and TRBJ2-1; 8 bases line up with TRBD2. This CDR3 is 15 amino acids long. The germline gives CDR1 SGHRS, CDR2 YFSETQ. J gave up 8 bases and V 4 bases, and 11 bases lay outside the gene matches. The CDR3 DNA is TGCGCCAGCAGCGTATCCAGCGGGAGCAACGATGAGCAGTTCTTC. It yields the protein CASSVSSGSNDEQFF.

Worth noting for this clone: The DNA holds an ambiguous or unread base, and X denotes its residue. The rearrangement uses TRBV28 and TRBJ1-2; unclear D gene. Trimming cost V 2 bases and J 2 bases, with 3 bases left between them. Germline CDR1 is MDHEN and CDR2 is SYDVKM. The CDR3 runs 12 residues. The CDR3 protein is CASSLXNYGYTF. In nucleotides, the CDR3 is TGTGCCAGCAGTTTACRGAACTATGGCTACACCTTC.

The chain uses TRBV15 and TRBJ1-1; unclear D gene. The V gene lost 1 base and the J gene lost 7 bases, with 16 bases spanning the gap. CDR1 is LNHNV, CDR2 YYDKDF, per germline (reference sequence). This CDR3 region has 15 residues. CDR3 in amino acids: CATSRGGGIFFEAFF. In DNA, the CDR3 is TGTGCCACCAGCAGAGGGGGAGGGATATTTTTTGAAGCTTTCTTT.

The J gene is TRBJ2-5, the V gene TRBV7-8, with a tentative D call TRBD2 (6 bases). This CDR3 has 15 amino acids. Germline CDR1 and CDR2: SGHVS and FQNEAQ. V dropped 8 bases and J dropped 5 bases, with 21 bases sitting between them. CDR3 DNA: TGTGCCAGCGCCAAGGGAAGCTGGGGGGAGGAGACCCAGTACTTC. Translation gives CASAKGSWGEETQYF.

The chain uses TRBV5-1 and TRBJ2-7, with 7 positions matching TRBD1. Germline trimming cut 5 bases from V and 5 bases from J; bases unmatched to any gene: 13. The CDR3 totals 15 residues. The germline V gene encodes CDR1 SGHRS and CDR2 YFSETQ. The CDR3 sequence is CASSSGTVISDEQYF. The DNA for the CDR3 is TGCGCCAGCAGTTCCGGGACAGTTATATCCGACGAGCAGTACTTC.

This clone occurred once. The chain links TRBV5-1 to TRBJ1-2; tentative D call: TRBD1 (5 bases). Germline lookup yields CDR1 SGHRS and CDR2 YFSETQ. The CDR3 is made up of 14 amino acids. The ends were cut back, 1 base at V and 5 bases at J, with 12 bases in the middle. The DNA for the CDR3 is TGCGCCAGCAGCTTGCTGACAGATACTTATGGCTACACCTTC. It specifies CASSLLTDTYGYTF.

The J gene is TRBJ2-6, the V gene TRBV11-3; a possible D gene is TRBD1 (5 bases). This CDR3 contains 14 residues. Germline-derived CDR1 and CDR2 are SGHNT and YENEEA. V was pared by 6 bases and J by 2 bases, with 8 bases between. CDR3 DNA sequence: TGTGCCAGCAGACCAGGGCCTGGGGCCAACGTCCTGACTTTC. It translates to CASRPGPGANVLTF.

This rearrangement joins TRBV5-1 to TRBJ1-2; 8 nucleotides match TRBD1. The germline CDR1 and CDR2 sequences are SGHRS and YFSETQ. V gave up 3 bases and J gave up 6 bases; unmatched junction bases: 13. The length of the CDR3 is 16 residues. The CDR3 sequence: CASSSGQGHLGDGYTF. In nucleotides, the CDR3 is TGCGCCAGCAGCTCAGGACAGGGCCACTTGGGGGATGGCTACACCTTC. Using reference TRBV5-1 and TRBJ1-2 for the parts outside the CDR3, the full variable domain is KAGVTQTPRYLIKTRGQQVTLSCSPISGHRSVSWYQQTPGQGLQFLFEYFSETQRNKGNFPGRFSGRQFSNSRSEMNVSTLELGDSALYLCASSSGQGHLGDGYTFGSGTRLTVV.

The rearrangement uses TRBV28 and TRBJ1-5, with 11 positions matching TRBD1. CDR1 is MDHEN and CDR2 is SYDVKM in the germline V gene. The CDR3 is 15 residues long. After removal of 3 bases from V and 8 bases from J, the junction contained 6 bases not matched to a gene. The CDR3 protein is CASSLGQGVIEPQHF. In nucleotides, the CDR3 is TGTGCCAGCAGTTTGGGACAGGGGGTTATTGAGCCCCAGCATTTT. Full variable domain (remainder filled in from reference TRBV28 and TRBJ1-5): DVKVTQSSRYLVKRTGEKVFLECVQDMDHENMFWYRQDPGLGLRLIYFSYDVKMKEKGDIPEGYSVSREKKERFSLILESASTNQTSMYLCASSLGQGVIEPQHFGDGTRLSIL.